The 12 T cell receptor beta chains below all came from one sample that was sequenced in a study of shared clonotypes between healthy human individuals. TCRdb's table, derived via immunoSEQ multiplex PCR, lists solely in-frame clones and lacks some. The table includes about 1.1 million clones, approximately 80% detected once. Input material: memory CD4+ T cells from PBMCs. Subset in this sample: CD45RA-negative fraction. Source of these receptors: a man aged 18 to 35 in good health. Some clones in this sample may be carry-over from other donors' samples.

Comment on this clone: Only one base separates this from a far larger clonotype, so it likely reflects a read error. The identical CDR3 is also encoded by other nucleotide sequences in the sample. V usage is TRBV11-2 and J usage is TRBJ1-1; D gene unclear. V was pared by 2 bases and J by 1 base, with 5 bases between. This CDR3 region has 13 residues. From germline, CDR1 is SGHAT and CDR2 FQNNGV. Here the CDR3 DNA reads TGTGCCAGCAGCTTAAGGGAGAACACTGAAGCTTTCTTT. Amino acid sequence: CASSLRENTEAFF.

This chain links TRBV10-3 with TRBJ2-7, with 7 bases lining up with TRBD2. This CDR3 is built from 15 residues. The trim removed 4 bases at V and 0 bases at J, leaving 6 bases unmatched. Germline CDR1 ENHRY, CDR2 SYGVKD. CDR3 coding DNA: TGTGCCATCAGTGGCCGCGGCGGGAGCTCCTACGAGCAGTACTTC. Amino acids: CAISGRGGSSYEQYF.

This chain uses TRBV25-1 with TRBJ2-5, with D possibly being TRBD1 (6 bases). CDR3 length: 17 residues. Trimming took 6 bases from V and 1 from J, leaving 21 bases between them. CDR1 is MGHDK and CDR2 is SYGVNS in the germline V gene. The CDR3 spells CASRVQTGRRGQETQYF. Here the CDR3 DNA reads TGTGCCAGCAGAGTTCAGACAGGTCGACGGGGCCAAGAGACCCAGTACTTC. The full variable domain, its missing parts supplied by reference TRBV25-1 and TRBJ2-5, is EADIYQTPRYLVIGTGKKITLECSQTMGHDKMYWYQQDPGMELHLIHYSYGVNSTEKGDLSSESTVSRIRTEHFPLTLESARPSHTSQYLCASRVQTGRRGQETQYFGPGTRLLVL.

The rearrangement links TRBV5-6 to TRBJ2-1; 9 nucleotides match TRBD1. Germline trimming cut 4 bases from V and 7 bases from J; bases unmatched to any gene: 6. Per the germline V gene, CDR1 is SGHDT and CDR2 is YYEEEE. The CDR3 sequence is 14 residues long. CDR3 nucleotides: TGTGCCAGCAGCAAGGACAGGGGTGGTAATGAGCAGTTCTTC. Translated: CASSKDRGGNEQFF.

The chain joins TRBV5-5 to TRBJ1-5, with 8 bases fitting TRBD1. Per germline, CDR1 SGHKS and CDR2 YYEKEE (reference sequence). V shed 4 bases, J shed 1 base, and the junction held 4 bases outside the gene matches. This CDR3 has 15 amino acids. CDR3 nucleotide sequence: TGTGCCAGCAGCGTGGACAGGGTGAGCAATCAGCCCCAGCATTTT. This sequence encodes CASSVDRVSNQPQHF.

The chain links TRBV7-2 to TRBJ2-1; D gene uncertain. Trimming removed 3 bases at V and 7 bases at J, with 10 bases between. CDR1 is SGHTA and CDR2 is FQGNSA in the germline V gene. The CDR3 runs 13 residues. CDR3 sequence reads: CASSFLHGNEQFF. The DNA for the CDR3 is TGTGCCAGCAGCTTCCTTCACGGGAATGAGCAGTTCTTC.

This clone was seen a handful of times. This sequence joins TRBV2 and TRBJ2-3, with 9 bases fitting TRBD1. This CDR3 is 14 amino acids long. Germline values: CDR1 SNHLY, CDR2 FYNNEI. In nucleotides, the CDR3 is TGTGCTAGCGGACAGGGGAGTAGCCCAGATACGCAGTATTTT. Its translation: CASGQGSSPDTQYF.

The chain combines TRBV5-1 with TRBJ2-1; TRBD2 matches 9 bases. The V gene end was trimmed by 1 base and the J gene end by 6 bases; junction bases not matched to a gene: 5. The germline CDR1 and CDR2 sequences are SGHRS and YFSETQ. This CDR3 spans 15 amino acids. The CDR3 protein is CASSLFLREGNEQFF. CDR3 in DNA: TGCGCCAGCAGCTTGTTTCTGCGGGAGGGCAATGAGCAGTTCTTC.

As concerns this clone: Possible read error: a much larger clone is one base away. The gene calls are TRBV25-1 and TRBJ2-1; D unresolved. This CDR3 region has 13 residues. The V end lost 6 bases, the J end lost 0 bases, and 6 bases lay between the germline ends. Per germline, CDR1 MGHDK and CDR2 SYGVNS. The CDR3 loop is CASSPGSYNEQFF. The CDR3 bases are TGTGCCAGCAGCCCGGGCTCCTACAATGAGCAGTTCTTC.

This chain connects TRBV18 to TRBJ1-1; possible D gene TRBD1, 5 bases. Germline CDR1 reads KGHSH; CDR2 reads LQKENI. The V and J ends lost 3 bases and 1 base respectively, with 18 bases between them. This CDR3 has 17 residues. The CDR3 is CASSPRVPGTGNTEAFF. In DNA, the CDR3 is TGTGCCAGCTCACCCCGTGTTCCGGGGACGGGGAACACTGAAGCTTTCTTT.

V and J are TRBV7-2 and TRBJ2-3, with 11 bases identical to TRBD2. Trimming removed 4 bases from V and 1 base from J; junction bases left unmatched: 13. This CDR3 spans 19 amino acids. The germline gives CDR1 SGHTA, CDR2 FQGNSA. DNA for the CDR3: TGTGCCAGCAGCTCGCGGGGGACTAGCGGAATATTGGGCACAGATACGCAGTATTTT. This encodes CASSSRGTSGILGTDTQYF.

The rearrangement uses TRBV7-2 and TRBJ1-3, with 7 bases fitting TRBD1. The junction had 5 bases not matched to a gene; V was cut back by 5 bases and J by 4 bases. This CDR3 is 14 amino acids long. Germline loops: CDR1 SGHTA, CDR2 FQGNSA. The CDR3 is CASSRGTAGNTIYF. CDR3 sequence (DNA): TGTGCCAGCAGCCGGGGGACAGCAGGAAACACCATATATTTT.